The 17 T cell receptor beta chains below were found in one sample sequenced in a study of tumor-infiltrating lymphocytes in primary liver carcinoma. The researchers produced TCR beta cDNA from approximately 0.45 ug total RNA with a constant-region primer. Libraries for TCR beta were built through three nested multiplex PCR rounds, which together made up a slightly modified ARM-PCR procedure. TRBV1-TRBV30 forward and Cbeta reverse primers drove the first two roughly 11-cycle rounds. TCRdb analysed the multiplex PCR reads with MiXCR anew, one entry per CDR3 protein. Of about 99,000 distinct CDR3 sequences listed, around three quarters are singletons. Each 20-30 mg portion of unsorted bulk tissue served as the source for co-extraction of RNA and DNA. The source material was liver tumor tissue from sampling region 5. Subset: tumor region T5, tumor centre. The receptor set was obtained from a woman aged 55 to 70 with primary liver carcinoma and hepatitis B virus infection.

A note on this clonotype: At one of its ends the junction is not consistent with the germline gene, which may arise from a read error. J is TRBJ2-7 and V is TRBV11-2, with unresolved D. The germline gives CDR1 SGHAT, CDR2 FQNNGV. This CDR3 has 12 residues. The CDR3 reads CAISAGPYEQYF. The CDR3 DNA is TGTGCCATCAGCGCAGGTCCCTACGAGCAGTACTTC. The full variable domain, completed using reference TRBV11-2 and TRBJ2-7, is EAGVAQSPRYKIIEKRQSVAFWCNPISGHATLYWYQQILGQGPKLLIQFQNNGVVDDSQLPKDRFSAERLKGVDSTLKIQPAKLEDSAVYLCAISAGPYEQYFGPGTRLTVT.

Comment on this clonotype: At one end the junction does not follow the germline gene, possibly because of a read error. The CDR3 bases are TGTGCCAGCAGTTACTCGAAGGGTTACGTGCAGTACTTC. It encodes CASSYSKGYVQYF. V and J are TRBV6-6 and TRBJ2-7; D remains ambiguous. CDR1 is MNHNY, CDR2 SVGAGI, per germline (reference sequence). The CDR3 length is 13 residues.

As for this clonotype: This clone may be a read error of a much larger clone one base away. The rearrangement links TRBV5-5 to TRBJ1-5; D gene unclear. Germline V gene data show CDR1 as SGHKS and CDR2 as YYEKEE (reference sequence). The V end was cut by 9 bases, the J end by 0 bases, with 19 bases between. This CDR3 has 16 residues. This CDR3 is CANAPAGGYSNQPQHF. As DNA, the CDR3 is TGTGCCAACGCCCCCGCGGGAGGATATAGCAATCAGCCCCAGCATTTT.

Note on this clonotype: A read error may produce the germline difference seen at one junction end. This rearrangement joins TRBV12-3 or TRBV12-4 to TRBJ2-1; D gene uncertain. This CDR3 has 12 amino acids. CDR3 sequence reads: CASSRLANGQFF. Here the CDR3 DNA reads TGTGCCAGCAGCCGCCTTGCTAATGGGCAGTTCTTC.

V gene TRBV12-3 or TRBV12-4 combines with J gene TRBJ2-7; D might be TRBD2 (5 bases). There are 13 residues in the CDR3. The V and J ends lost 7 bases and 6 bases respectively, with 16 bases between them. The CDR3: CASTRGSPGEQYF. The CDR3 nucleotides are TGTGCCAGCACCCGGGGATCGCCTGGCGAGCAGTACTTC.

On this clonotype: Likely a read error: the CDR3 ends without its conserved phenylalanine or tryptophan. This chain joins TRBV11-2 and TRBJ2-7; weak D call: TRBD1 (5 bases). Trimming took 6 bases from V and 2 from J, leaving 14 bases between them. CDR1 and CDR2 from the germline V gene are SGHAT and FQNNGV. The CDR3 has 14 amino acids. The CDR3 reads CASRDPGLAYEQYL. Here the CDR3 DNA reads TGTGCCAGCAGAGATCCAGGGCTAGCCTACGAGCAGTACCTC.

The chain joins TRBV6-1 to TRBJ2-7, with D possibly being TRBD2 (5 bases). This CDR3 is built from 15 residues. Trimming pared 4 bases from V and 12 bases from J, leaving 25 bases between. Germline CDR1 is MNHNS and CDR2 is SASEGT. The CDR3 bases are TGTGCCAGCAGTGCCACAGCGGAGGCCTCCTACGACCTGTACTTC. As protein: CASSATAEASYDLYF.

Only a few counts were recorded for this clonotype. The chain is built from TRBV14 and TRBJ2-3; D possibly corresponds to TRBD1 (5 bases). Per germline, CDR1 SGHDN and CDR2 FVKESK. The CDR3 is 15 residues long. V lost 1 base and J 2 bases, leaving 10 bases between the germline ends. CDR3 protein: CASSQGGFNTDTQYF. The CDR3 bases are TGTGCCAGCAGCCAAGGGGGCTTCAACACAGATACGCAGTATTTT.

As concerns this clonotype: At one end, the junction sequence differs from germline, possibly due to a read error. The chain combines TRBV11-2 with TRBJ1-2; maybe TRBD1 (5 bases). Germline V gene lookup returns CDR1 SGHAT and CDR2 FQNNGV. The length of the CDR3 is 17 residues. Written as DNA, the CDR3 is TGTACCAGCAGCTTAGATCCGATCAGGGAGATGCGCTATGGCTACACCTTC. Amino acids: CTSSLDPIREMRYGYTF.

Notes on this clonotype: An end of the junction does not agree with germline; a read error may underlie this. The V call is TRBV5-4, the J call TRBJ1-2; TRBD1 matches at 7 bases. This CDR3 contains 14 residues. The V gene's germline CDR1 is SGHNT and CDR2 YYREEE (reference sequence). The CDR3 here is CVSSPFDRVAGYTF. As DNA, the CDR3 is TGTGTCAGCAGCCCATTCGACAGGGTGGCTGGCTACACCTTC.

Comment on this clonotype: At one end, the junction sequence differs from germline, possibly due to a read error. The V gene is TRBV28, the J gene TRBJ2-5, with no clear D. Germline-derived CDR1 and CDR2 are MDHEN and SYDVKM. The CDR3 covers 14 residues. DNA of the CDR3: TGTGCCAGCAATTCTCGAGGCATGCCGGAGACACAGTACTTC. Amino acids: CASNSRGMPETQYF.

This clonotype appeared a single time. The chain uses TRBV6-5 and TRBJ2-3, with TRBD2 matching over 7 bases. The CDR3 consists of 14 residues. Germline CDR1 reads MNHEY; CDR2 reads SVGAGI. Trimming took 8 bases from V and 4 from J; bases not matched to a gene: 9. CDR3 sequence reads: CASRGGEHADTQYF. The CDR3, as DNA: TGTGCCAGCCGGGGAGGGGAGCACGCAGATACGCAGTATTTT.

The chain is built from TRBV28 and TRBJ2-3, with D perhaps TRBD2 (6 bases). This CDR3 has 16 amino acids. From germline, CDR1 is MDHEN and CDR2 SYDVKM. Trimming took 11 bases from V and 1 from J, leaving 22 bases between them. CDR3 in amino acids: CASYPGRGWGTDTQYF. The DNA of the CDR3 is TGTGCCTCGTACCCGGGACGGGGGTGGGGCACAGATACGCAGTATTTT.

This clonotype was found many times. J is TRBJ1-1 and V is TRBV5-4; TRBD1 might be the D (6 bases). V was clipped by 4 bases and J by 4 bases, with 17 bases between them. Germline lookup yields CDR1 SGHNT and CDR2 YYREEE (reference sequence). The CDR3 covers 15 residues. This CDR3 reads CASSPRGGAFTEAFF. CDR3 sequence (DNA): TGTGCCAGCAGCCCGAGGGGGGGGGCTTTCACTGAAGCTTTCTTT.

This chain connects TRBV11-1 to TRBJ2-1; D may correspond to TRBD1 or TRBD2 (5 bases each). The V gene's germline CDR1 is SGHAT and CDR2 FQDESV (reference sequence). V was trimmed by 11 bases and J by 5 bases, leaving 16 bases between them. The CDR3 totals 13 residues. As DNA, the CDR3 is TGTGCCGGCACCTTCGGGACCGACAATGAGCAGTTCTTC. It encodes CAGTFGTDNEQFF.

CDR3 region: CASMAPLSGANVSTF. The CDR3 DNA reads as TGTGCCAGCATGGCACCACTCTCTGGGGCCAACGTCTCGACTTTC. The rearrangement joins TRBV28 to TRBJ2-6; maybe TRBD1 (5 bases). The CDR3 extends over 15 amino acids. Trimming shortened V by 7 bases and J by 18 bases, and 28 bases separated the two germline ends. The V gene's germline CDR1 is MDHEN and CDR2 SYDVKM.

This rearrangement joins TRBV18 to TRBJ2-5; D gene uncertain. V was pared by 3 bases and J by 5 bases, with 16 bases between. Germline CDR1 reads KGHSH; CDR2 reads LQKENI. The CDR3 is 15 residues long. CDR3 sequence: CASSPPSVPGETQYF. The CDR3 region has the DNA TGTGCCAGCTCACCGCCGTCGGTCCCTGGGGAGACCCAGTACTTC. The complete variable domain, with remaining parts taken from reference TRBV18 and TRBJ2-5, reads NAGVMQNPRHLVRRRGQEARLRCSPMKGHSHVYWYRQLPEEGLKFMVYLQKENIIDESGMPKERFSAEFPKEGPSILRIQQVVRGDSAAYFCASSPPSVPGETQYFGPGTRLLVL.